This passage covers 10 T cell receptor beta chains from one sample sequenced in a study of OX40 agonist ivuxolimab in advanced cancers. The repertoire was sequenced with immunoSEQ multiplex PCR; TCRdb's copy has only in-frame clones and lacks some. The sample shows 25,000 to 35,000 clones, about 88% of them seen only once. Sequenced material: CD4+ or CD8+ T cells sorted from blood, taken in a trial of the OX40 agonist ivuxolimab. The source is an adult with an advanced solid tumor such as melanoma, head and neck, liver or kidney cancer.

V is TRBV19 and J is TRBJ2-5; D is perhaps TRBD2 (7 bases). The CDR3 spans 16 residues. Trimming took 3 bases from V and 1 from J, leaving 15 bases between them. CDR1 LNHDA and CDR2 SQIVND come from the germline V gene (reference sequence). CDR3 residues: CASSMTRGGLQETQYF. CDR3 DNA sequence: TGTGCCAGTAGTATGACCCGCGGGGGCCTCCAAGAGACCCAGTACTTC.

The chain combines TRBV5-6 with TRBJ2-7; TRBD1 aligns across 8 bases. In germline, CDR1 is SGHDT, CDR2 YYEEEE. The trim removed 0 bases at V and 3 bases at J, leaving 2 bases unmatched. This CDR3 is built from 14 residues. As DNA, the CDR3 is TGTGCCAGCAGCTTGGGACAGGGGAACTACGAGCAGTACTTC. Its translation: CASSLGQGNYEQYF.

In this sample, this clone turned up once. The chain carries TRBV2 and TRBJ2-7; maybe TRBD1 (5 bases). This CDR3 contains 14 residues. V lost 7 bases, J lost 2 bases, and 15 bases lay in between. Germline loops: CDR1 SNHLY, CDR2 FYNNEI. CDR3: CASTEIGQAYEQYF. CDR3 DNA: TGTGCCAGCACAGAAATCGGACAAGCCTACGAGCAGTACTTC.

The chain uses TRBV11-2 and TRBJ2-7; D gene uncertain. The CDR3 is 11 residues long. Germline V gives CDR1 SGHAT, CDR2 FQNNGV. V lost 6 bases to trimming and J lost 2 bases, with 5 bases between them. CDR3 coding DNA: TGTGCCAGCAGTTTTACCTACGAGCAGTACTTC. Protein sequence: CASSFTYEQYF.

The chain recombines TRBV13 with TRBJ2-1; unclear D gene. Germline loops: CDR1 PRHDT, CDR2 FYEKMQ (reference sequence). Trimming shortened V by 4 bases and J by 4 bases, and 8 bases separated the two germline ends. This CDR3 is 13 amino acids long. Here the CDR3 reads CASSSYQYNEQFF. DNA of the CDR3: TGTGCCAGCAGCTCATACCAGTACAATGAGCAGTTCTTC.

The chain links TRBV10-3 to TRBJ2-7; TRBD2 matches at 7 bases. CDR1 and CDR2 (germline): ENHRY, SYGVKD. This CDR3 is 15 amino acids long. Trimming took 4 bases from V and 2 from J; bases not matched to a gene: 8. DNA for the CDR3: TGTGCCATCAGTGCACCGAGCGGGACCCCCTACGAGCAGTACTTC. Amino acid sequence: CAISAPSGTPYEQYF.

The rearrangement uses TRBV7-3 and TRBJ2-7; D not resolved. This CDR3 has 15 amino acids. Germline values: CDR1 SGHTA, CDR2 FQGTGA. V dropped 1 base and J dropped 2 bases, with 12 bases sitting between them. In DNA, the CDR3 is TGTGCCAGCAGCTTAAATAGGACGTCACCCTACGAGCAGTACTTC. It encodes CASSLNRTSPYEQYF.

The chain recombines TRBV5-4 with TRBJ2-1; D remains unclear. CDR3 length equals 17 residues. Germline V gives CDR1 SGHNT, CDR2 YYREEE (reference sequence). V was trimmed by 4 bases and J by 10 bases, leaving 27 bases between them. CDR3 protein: CASSPALGVTSNLEQFF. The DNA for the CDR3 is TGTGCCAGCAGCCCCGCCCTCGGCGTCACCTCCAATTTGGAGCAGTTCTTC. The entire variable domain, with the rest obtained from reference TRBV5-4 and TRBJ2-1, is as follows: ETGVTQSPTHLIKTRGQQVTLRCSSQSGHNTVSWYQQALGQGPQFIFQYYREEENGRGNFPPRFSGLQFPNYSSELNVNALELDDSALYLCASSPALGVTSNLEQFFGPGTRLTVL.

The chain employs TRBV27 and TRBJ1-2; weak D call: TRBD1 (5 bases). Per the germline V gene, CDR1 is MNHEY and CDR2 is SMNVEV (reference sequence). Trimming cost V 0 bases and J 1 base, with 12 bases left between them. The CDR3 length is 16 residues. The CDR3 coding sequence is TGTGCCAGCAGTTTATCGGAGGGGACCTATAACTATGGCTACACCTTC. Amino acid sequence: CASSLSEGTYNYGYTF.

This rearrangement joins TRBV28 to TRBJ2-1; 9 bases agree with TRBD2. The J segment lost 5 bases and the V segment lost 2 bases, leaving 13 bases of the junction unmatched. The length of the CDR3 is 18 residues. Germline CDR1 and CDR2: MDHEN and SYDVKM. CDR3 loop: CASSLLRLAAKSHNEQFF. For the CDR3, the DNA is TGTGCCAGCAGTTTACTCCGACTAGCGGCAAAAAGTCACAATGAGCAGTTCTTC. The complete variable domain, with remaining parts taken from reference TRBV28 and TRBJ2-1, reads DVKVTQSSRYLVKRTGEKVFLECVQDMDHENMFWYRQDPGLGLRLIYFSYDVKMKEKGDIPEGYSVSREKKERFSLILESASTNQTSMYLCASSLLRLAAKSHNEQFFGPGTRLTVL.